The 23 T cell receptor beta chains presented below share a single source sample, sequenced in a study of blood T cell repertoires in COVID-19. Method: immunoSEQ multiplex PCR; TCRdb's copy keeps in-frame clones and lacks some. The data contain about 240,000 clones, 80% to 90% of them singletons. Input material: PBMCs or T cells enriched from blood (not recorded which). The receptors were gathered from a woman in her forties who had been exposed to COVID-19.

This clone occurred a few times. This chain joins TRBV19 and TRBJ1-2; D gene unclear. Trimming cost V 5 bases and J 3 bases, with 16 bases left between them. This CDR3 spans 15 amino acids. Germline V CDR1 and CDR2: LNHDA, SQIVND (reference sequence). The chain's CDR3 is CASSYPSAVHYGYTF. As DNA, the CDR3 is TGTGCCAGTAGTTATCCCTCCGCGGTTCACTATGGCTACACCTTC.

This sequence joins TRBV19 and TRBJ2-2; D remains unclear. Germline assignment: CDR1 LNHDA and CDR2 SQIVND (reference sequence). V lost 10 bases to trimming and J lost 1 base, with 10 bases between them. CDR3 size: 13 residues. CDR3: CATSPVNTGELFF. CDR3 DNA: TGTGCCACCTCCCCAGTGAACACCGGGGAGCTGTTTTTT.

The CDR3 reads CASSGSGGASEQFF. DNA for the CDR3: TGTGCCAGCAGTGGTAGCGGGGGGGCCAGTGAGCAGTTCTTC. The chain couples TRBV2 to TRBJ2-1, with 11 bases identical to TRBD2. The CDR3 extends over 14 amino acids. Germline V gene sequence: CDR1 SNHLY, CDR2 FYNNEI. J lost 9 bases, V lost 4 bases, and 5 bases had no gene match.

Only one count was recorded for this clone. The CDR3 DNA reads TGTGCCAGCAGCTTGGGCGCGACGGGGACCTATAATTCACCCCTCCACTTT. This gives the protein CASSLGATGTYNSPLHF. The J gene is TRBJ1-6, the V gene TRBV5-4, with D unresolved. Trimming cost V 0 bases and J 2 bases, with 12 bases left between them. Germline V gene lookup returns CDR1 SGHNT and CDR2 YYREEE (reference sequence). CDR3 length equals 17 residues.

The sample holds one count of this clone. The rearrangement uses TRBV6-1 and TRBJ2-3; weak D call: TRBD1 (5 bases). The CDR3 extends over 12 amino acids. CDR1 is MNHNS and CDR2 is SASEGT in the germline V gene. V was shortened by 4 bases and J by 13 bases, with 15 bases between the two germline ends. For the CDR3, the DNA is TGTGCCAGCAGTGTAAGAGATTCAGGGAAGTATTTT. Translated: CASSVRDSGKYF.

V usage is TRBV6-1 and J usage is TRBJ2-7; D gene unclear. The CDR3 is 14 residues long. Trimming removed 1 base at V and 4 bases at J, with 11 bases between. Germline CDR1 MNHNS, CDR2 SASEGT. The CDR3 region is CASSEGGRFYEQYF. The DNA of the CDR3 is TGTGCCAGCAGTGAAGGCGGCCGTTTTTACGAGCAGTACTTC.

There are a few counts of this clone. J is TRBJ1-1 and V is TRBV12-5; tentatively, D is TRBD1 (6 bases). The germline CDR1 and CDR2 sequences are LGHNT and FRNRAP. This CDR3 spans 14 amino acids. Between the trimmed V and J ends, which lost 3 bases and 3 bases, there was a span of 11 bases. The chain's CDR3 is CASGLETGHTEAFF. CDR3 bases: TGTGCTAGTGGTTTAGAGACAGGACACACTGAAGCTTTCTTT.

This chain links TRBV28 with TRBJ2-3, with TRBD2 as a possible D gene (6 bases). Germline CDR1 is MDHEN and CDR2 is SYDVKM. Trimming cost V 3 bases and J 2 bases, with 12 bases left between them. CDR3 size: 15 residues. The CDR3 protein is CASSFLGGFTDTQYF. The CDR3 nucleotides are TGTGCCAGCAGTTTCCTCGGGGGTTTCACAGATACGCAGTATTTT.

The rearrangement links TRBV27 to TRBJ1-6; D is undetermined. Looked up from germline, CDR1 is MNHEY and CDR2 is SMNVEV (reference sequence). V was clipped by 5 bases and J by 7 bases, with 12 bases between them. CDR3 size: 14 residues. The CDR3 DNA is TGTGCCAGCAGTCTGTACGGTCCCAATTCACCCCTCCACTTT. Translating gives CASSLYGPNSPLHF.

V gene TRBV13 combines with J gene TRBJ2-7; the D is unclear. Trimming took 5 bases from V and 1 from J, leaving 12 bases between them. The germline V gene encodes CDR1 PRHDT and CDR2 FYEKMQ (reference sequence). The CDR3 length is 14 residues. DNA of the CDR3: TGTGCCAGCAGCCTTCGTGGAGAATCCTACGAGCAGTACTTC. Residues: CASSLRGESYEQYF. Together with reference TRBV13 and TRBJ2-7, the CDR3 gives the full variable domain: AAGVIQSPRHLIKEKRETATLKCYPIPRHDTVYWYQQGPGQDPQFLISFYEKMQSDKGSIPDRFSAQQFSDYHSELNMSSLELGDSALYFCASSLRGESYEQYFGPGTRLTVT.

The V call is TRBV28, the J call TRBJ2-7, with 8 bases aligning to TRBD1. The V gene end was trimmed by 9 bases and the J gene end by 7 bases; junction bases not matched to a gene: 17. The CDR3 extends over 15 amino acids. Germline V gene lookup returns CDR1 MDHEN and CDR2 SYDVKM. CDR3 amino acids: CASVARDRSIGEQYF. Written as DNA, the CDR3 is TGTGCCAGTGTAGCTCGGGACAGGTCAATAGGGGAGCAGTACTTC.

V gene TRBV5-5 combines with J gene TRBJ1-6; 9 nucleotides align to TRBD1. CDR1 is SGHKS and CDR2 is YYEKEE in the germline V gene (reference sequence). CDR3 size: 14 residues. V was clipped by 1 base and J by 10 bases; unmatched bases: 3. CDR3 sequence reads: CASSLLDRGSPLHF. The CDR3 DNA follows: TGTGCCAGCAGCTTGCTGGACAGGGGCTCACCCCTCCACTTT.

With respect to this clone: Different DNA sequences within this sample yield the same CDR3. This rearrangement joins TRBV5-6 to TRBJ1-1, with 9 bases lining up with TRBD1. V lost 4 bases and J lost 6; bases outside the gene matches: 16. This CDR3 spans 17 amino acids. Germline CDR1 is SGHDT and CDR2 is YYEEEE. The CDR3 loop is CASSPPGTGSIPSEAFF. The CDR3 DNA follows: TGTGCCAGCAGCCCGCCCGGGACAGGGTCGATCCCTTCTGAAGCTTTCTTT. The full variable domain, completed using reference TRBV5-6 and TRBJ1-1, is DAGVTQSPTHLIKTRGQQVTLRCSPKSGHDTVSWYQQALGQGPQFIFQYYEEEERQRGNFPDRFSGHQFPNYSSELNVNALLLGDSALYLCASSPPGTGSIPSEAFFGQGTRLTVV.

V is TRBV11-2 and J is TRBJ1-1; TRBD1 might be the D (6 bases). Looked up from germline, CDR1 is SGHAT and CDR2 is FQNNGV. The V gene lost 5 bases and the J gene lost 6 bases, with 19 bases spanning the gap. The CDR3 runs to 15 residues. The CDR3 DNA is TGTGCCAGCAGCCCCGTACAGGGATTAAGAGCTGAAGCTTTCTTT. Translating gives CASSPVQGLRAEAFF. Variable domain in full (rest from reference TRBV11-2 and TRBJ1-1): EAGVAQSPRYKIIEKRQSVAFWCNPISGHATLYWYQQILGQGPKLLIQFQNNGVVDDSQLPKDRFSAERLKGVDSTLKIQPAKLEDSAVYLCASSPVQGLRAEAFFGQGTRLTVV.

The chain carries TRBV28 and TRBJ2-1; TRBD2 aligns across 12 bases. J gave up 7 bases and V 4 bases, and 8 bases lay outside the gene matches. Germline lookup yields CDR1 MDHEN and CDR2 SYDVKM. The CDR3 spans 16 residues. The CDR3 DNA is TGTGCCAGCAGTTCCACTAGCGGGGGGCCGGGGAATGAGCAGTTCTTC. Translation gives CASSSTSGGPGNEQFF.

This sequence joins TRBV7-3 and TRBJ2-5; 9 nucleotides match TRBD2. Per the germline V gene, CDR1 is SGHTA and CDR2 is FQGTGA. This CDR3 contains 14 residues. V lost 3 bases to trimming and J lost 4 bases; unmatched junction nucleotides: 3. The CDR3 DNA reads TGTGCCAGCAGCTTGGGACTAGCAGGAGAGACCCAGTACTTC. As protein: CASSLGLAGETQYF. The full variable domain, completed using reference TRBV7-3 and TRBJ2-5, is GAGVSQTPSNKVTEKGKYVELRCDPISGHTALYWYRQSLGQGPEFLIYFQGTGAADDSGLPNDRFFAVRPEGSVSTLKIQRTERGDSAVYLCASSLGLAGETQYFGPGTRLLVL.

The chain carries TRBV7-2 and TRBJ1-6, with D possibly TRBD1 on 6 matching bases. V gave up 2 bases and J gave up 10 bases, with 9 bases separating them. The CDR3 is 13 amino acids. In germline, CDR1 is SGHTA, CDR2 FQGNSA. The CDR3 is CASSLQGTSPLHF. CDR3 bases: TGTGCCAGCAGCTTACAGGGGACCTCACCCCTCCACTTT.

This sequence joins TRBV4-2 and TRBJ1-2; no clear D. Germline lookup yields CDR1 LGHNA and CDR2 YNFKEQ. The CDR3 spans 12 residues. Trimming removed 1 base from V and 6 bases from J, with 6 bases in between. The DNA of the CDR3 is TGTGCCAGCAGCCAAGGGTCGGATGGCTACACCTTC. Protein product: CASSQGSDGYTF.

The CDR3 DNA reads TGTGCCAGCAGCTTGGACAGGGCGACGGGGCATGGCTACACCTTC. Residues: CASSLDRATGHGYTF. The V call is TRBV5-6, the J call TRBJ1-2; TRBD1 might be the D (6 bases). CDR3 size: 15 residues. The V end was cut by 0 bases, the J end by 6 bases, with 15 bases between. Germline V CDR1 and CDR2: SGHDT, YYEEEE.

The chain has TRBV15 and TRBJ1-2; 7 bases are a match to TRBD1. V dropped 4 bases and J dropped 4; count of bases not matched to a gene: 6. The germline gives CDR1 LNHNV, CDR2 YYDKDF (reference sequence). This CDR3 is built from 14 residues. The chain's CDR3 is CATSNSRGLYGYTF. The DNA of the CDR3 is TGTGCCACCAGCAACTCAAGGGGGCTCTATGGCTACACCTTC.

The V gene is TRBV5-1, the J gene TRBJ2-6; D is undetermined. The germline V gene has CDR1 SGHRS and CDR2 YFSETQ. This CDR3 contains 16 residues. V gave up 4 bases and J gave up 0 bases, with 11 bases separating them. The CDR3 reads CASSPRSSSGANVLTF. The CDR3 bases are TGCGCCAGCAGCCCTAGATCTAGCTCTGGGGCCAACGTCCTGACTTTC.

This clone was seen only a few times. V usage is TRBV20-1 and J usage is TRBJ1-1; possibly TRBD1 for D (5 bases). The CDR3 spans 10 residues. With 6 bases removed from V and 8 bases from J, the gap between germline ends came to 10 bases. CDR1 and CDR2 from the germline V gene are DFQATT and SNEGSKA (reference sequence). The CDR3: CSALRVEAFF. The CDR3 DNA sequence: TGCAGTGCGCTCAGGGTGGAAGCTTTCTTT.

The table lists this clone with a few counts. The CDR3 bases are TGTGCCAGCAGTTACTCTTGGACAGGGGGTGGTGGCTACACCTTC. Its translation is CASSYSWTGGGGYTF. J is TRBJ1-2 and V is TRBV6-5, with 10 positions matching TRBD1. The CDR3 length is 15 residues. The V segment lost 0 bases and the J segment 7 bases; nucleotides outside the gene matches: 5. Per the germline V gene, CDR1 is MNHEY and CDR2 is SVGAGI.